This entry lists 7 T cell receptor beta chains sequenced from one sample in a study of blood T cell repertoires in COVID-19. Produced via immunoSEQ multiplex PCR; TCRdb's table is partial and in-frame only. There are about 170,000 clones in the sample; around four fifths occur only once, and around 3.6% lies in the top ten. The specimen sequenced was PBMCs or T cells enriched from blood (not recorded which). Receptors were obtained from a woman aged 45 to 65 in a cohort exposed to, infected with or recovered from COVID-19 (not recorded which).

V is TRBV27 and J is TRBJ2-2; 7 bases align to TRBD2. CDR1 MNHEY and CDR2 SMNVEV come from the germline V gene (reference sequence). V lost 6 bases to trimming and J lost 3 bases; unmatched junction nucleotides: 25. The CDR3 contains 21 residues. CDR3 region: CASRTRSGAGAGRRDTGELFF. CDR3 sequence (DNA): TGTGCCAGCAGGACACGATCGGGCGCGGGAGCGGGTCGGAGGGACACCGGGGAGCTGTTTTTT.

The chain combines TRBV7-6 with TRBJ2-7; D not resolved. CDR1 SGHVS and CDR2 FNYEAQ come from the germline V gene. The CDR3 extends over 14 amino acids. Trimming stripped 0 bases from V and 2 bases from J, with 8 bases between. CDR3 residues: CASSLAESTYEQYF. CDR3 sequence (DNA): TGTGCCAGCAGCTTAGCAGAGAGCACCTACGAGCAGTACTTC.

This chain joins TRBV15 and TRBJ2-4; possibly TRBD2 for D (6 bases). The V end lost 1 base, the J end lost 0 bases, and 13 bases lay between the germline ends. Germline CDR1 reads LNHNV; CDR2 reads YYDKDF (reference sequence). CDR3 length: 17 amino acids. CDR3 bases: TGTGCCACCAGCAGAGTACAGGACTACGGAGCCAAAAACATTCAGTACTTC. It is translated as CATSRVQDYGAKNIQYF.

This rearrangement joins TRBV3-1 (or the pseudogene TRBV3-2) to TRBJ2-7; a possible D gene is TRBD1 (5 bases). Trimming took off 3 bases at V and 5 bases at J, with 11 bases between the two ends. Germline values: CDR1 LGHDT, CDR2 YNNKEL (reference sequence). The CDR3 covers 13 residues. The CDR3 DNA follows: TGTGCCAGCAGCCATTCAGTGGGGCACGAGCAGTACTTC. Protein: CASSHSVGHEQYF.

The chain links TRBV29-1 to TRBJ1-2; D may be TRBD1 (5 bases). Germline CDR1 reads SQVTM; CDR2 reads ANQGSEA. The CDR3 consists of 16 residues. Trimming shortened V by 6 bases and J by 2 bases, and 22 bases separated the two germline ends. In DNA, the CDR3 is TGCAGCGTCCTCGCGGCTAGGCAGGGAAGAAACTATGGCTACACCTTC. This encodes CSVLAARQGRNYGYTF.

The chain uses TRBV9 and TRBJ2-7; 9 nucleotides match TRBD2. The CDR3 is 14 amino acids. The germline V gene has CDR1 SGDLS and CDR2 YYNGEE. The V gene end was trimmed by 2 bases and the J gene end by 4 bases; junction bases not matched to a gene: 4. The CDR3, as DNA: TGTGCCAGCAGCGTGGCTAGCGGGACTTACGAGCAGTACTTC. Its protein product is CASSVASGTYEQYF.

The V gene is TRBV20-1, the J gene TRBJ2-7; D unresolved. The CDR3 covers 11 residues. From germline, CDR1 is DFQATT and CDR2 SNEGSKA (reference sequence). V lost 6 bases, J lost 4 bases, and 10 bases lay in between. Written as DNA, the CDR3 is TGCAGTGCCCTTTTTTCGTACGAGCAGTACTTC. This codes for CSALFSYEQYF.